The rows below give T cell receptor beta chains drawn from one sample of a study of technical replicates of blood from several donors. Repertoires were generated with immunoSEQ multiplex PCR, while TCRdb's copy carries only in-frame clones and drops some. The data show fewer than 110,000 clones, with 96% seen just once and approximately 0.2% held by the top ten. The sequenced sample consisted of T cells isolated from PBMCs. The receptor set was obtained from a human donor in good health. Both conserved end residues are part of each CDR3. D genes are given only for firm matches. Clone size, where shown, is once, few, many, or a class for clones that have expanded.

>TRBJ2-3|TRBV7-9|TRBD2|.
TGTGCCAGCAGCCCACTAGCGGGGGGAAAAGATACGCAGTATTTT
CASSPLAGGKDTQYF
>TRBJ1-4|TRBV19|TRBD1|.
TGTGCCAGTAGAACCGGGACAGGACTTCCAACTAATGAAAAACTGTTTTTT
CASRTGTGLPTNEKLFF
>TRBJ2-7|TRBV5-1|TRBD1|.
TGCGCCAGCAGCGGGACAGGGGGCCTATCCTACGAGCAGTACTTC
CASSGTGGLSYEQYF
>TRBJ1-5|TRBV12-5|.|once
TGTGCTAGTGGTTTGGTAGTTACCAGGGATGGGCAGCCCCAGCATTTT
CASGLVVTRDGQPQHF
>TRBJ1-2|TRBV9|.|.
TGTGCCAGCAGCGTACAGTCCAGGGATGGCTACACCTTC
CASSVQSRDGYTF
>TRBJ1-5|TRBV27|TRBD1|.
TGTGCCAGCAGTCCTGGGACAGGGGTTCAGCCCCAGCATTTT
CASSPGTGVQPQHF
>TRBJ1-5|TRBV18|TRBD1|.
TGTGCCAGCTCAGCACAGGGGGCGAGCAATCAGCCCCAGCATTTT
CASSAQGASNQPQHF
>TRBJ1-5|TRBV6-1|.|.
TGTGCCAGCAGTGACGGGGGCAATCAGCCCCAGCATTTT
CASSDGGNQPQHF
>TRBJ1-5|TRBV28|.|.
TGTGCCAGCAGGGAGGGGGGGGATCAGCCCCAGCATTTT
CASREGGDQPQHF
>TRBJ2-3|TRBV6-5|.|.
TGTGCCAGCAGTTACCGGGAAGGAGATACGCAGTATTTT
CASSYREGDTQYF
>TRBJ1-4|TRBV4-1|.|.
TGCGCCAGCAGCCAAGTGGGGGGGGCTGGGGAAAAACTGTTTTTT
CASSQVGGAGEKLFF
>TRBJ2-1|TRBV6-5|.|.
TGTGCCAGCAGTCCCGGGTTTGGTGAGCAGTTCTTC
CASSPGFGEQFF
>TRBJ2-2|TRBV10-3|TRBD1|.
TGTGCCATCACCCAGGGGGTGGTCGTCACCGGGGAGCTGTTTTTT
CAITQGVVVTGELFF
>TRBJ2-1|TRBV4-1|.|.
TGCGTCAGCAGCCAACCAGAGATCGACTACGAACATTACAATGAGCAGTTCTTC
CVSSQPEIDYEHYNEQFF
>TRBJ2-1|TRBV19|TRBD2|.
TGTGCCAGTAGTACACCAGGGGTAGCGGGGGGGGAGTACAATGAGCAGTTCTTC
CASSTPGVAGGEYNEQFF
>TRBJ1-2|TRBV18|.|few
TGTGCCAGCTCCGAACGACAGGATGATGGCTACACCTTC
CASSERQDDGYTF
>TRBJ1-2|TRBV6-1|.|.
TGTGCCAGCAGCACCGGGACACGAAACTATGGCTACACCTTC
CASSTGTRNYGYTF
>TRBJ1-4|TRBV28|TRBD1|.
TGTGCCAGCAGTAGAGACAGGGAGAATGAAAAACTGTTTTTT
CASSRDRENEKLFF
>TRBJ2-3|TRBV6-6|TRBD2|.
TGTGCCAGCAGTTATTACGGGACTAGCGGCACAGATACGCAGTATTTT
CASSYYGTSGTDTQYF
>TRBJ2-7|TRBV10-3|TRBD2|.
TGTGCCATCAGCTCCTCCACCGGGACTAGCGGGAGGTACGAGCAGTACTTC
CAISSSTGTSGRYEQYF
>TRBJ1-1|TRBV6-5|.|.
TGTGCCAGCAGCCCCCATCAGGCCAACACTGAAGCTTTCTTT
CASSPHQANTEAFF
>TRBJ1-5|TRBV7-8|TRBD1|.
TGTGCCAGCAGCTTCGGACAGGGGGCAGTTCAGCCCCAGCATTTT
CASSFGQGAVQPQHF